The 29 T cell receptor beta chains listed next were all sequenced from one sample in a study of blood T cell repertoires in COVID-19. The assay was immunoSEQ multiplex PCR, and TCRdb's table has in-frame clones only and misses some. The sample records some 530,000 clones, 75% to 90% being singletons. Sequenced: peripheral blood. The receptors were gathered from a human donor in a cohort sampled during active COVID-19.

This chain joins TRBV18 and TRBJ1-1; perhaps TRBD1 as D (5 bases). The V end was cut by 10 bases, the J end by 8 bases, with 20 bases between. Germline assignment: CDR1 KGHSH and CDR2 LQKENI. This CDR3 is built from 13 residues. The CDR3 DNA sequence: TGTGCCACCCTGGGGCAGGGTAAGGCGGAAGCTTTCTTT. Its protein is CATLGQGKAEAFF.

The V gene is TRBV27, the J gene TRBJ2-3, with 14 nucleotides matching TRBD2. The CDR3 sequence is 19 residues long. The J segment lost 1 base and the V segment lost 5 bases, leaving 11 bases of the junction unmatched. Per germline, CDR1 MNHEY and CDR2 SMNVEV (reference sequence). CDR3 sequence (DNA): TGTGCCAGCAGTGCGAGACTAGCGGGAGGGCCTAGGGGCACAGATACGCAGTATTTT. It yields the protein CASSARLAGGPRGTDTQYF.

This clone was counted a few times. The rearrangement uses TRBV6-6 and TRBJ2-2; TRBD2 is a possible D gene (6 bases). The CDR3 runs to 15 residues. Per the germline V gene, CDR1 is MNHNY and CDR2 is SVGAGI (reference sequence). V lost 4 bases, J lost 2 bases, and 11 bases lay in between. The chain's CDR3 is CASSFGTPNTGELFF. The CDR3 region has the DNA TGTGCCAGCAGTTTTGGGACTCCAAACACCGGGGAGCTGTTTTTT.

The chain is built from TRBV13 and TRBJ2-3; D is perhaps TRBD1 (6 bases). The CDR3 is made up of 16 amino acids. V was clipped by 5 bases and J by 1 base, with 16 bases between them. The germline CDR1 and CDR2 sequences are PRHDT and FYEKMQ (reference sequence). The CDR3 DNA follows: TGTGCCAGCAGCAAGGGCGGACAGATTCGCACAGATACGCAGTATTTT. Its translation: CASSKGGQIRTDTQYF.

This CDR3 is CAWSKDRDYGYTF. The DNA for the CDR3 is TGTGCCTGGAGTAAGGACAGAGATTATGGCTACACCTTC. The chain couples TRBV30 to TRBJ1-2; tentative D call: TRBD1 (6 bases). The CDR3 covers 13 residues. Per germline, CDR1 GTSNPN and CDR2 SVGIG (reference sequence). The germline V and J ends were trimmed by 2 bases and 5 bases, with 12 bases remaining between them. Drawing the rest from reference TRBV30 and TRBJ1-2, the complete variable domain is SQTIHQWPATLVQPVGSPLSLECTVEGTSNPNLYWYRQAAGRGLQLLFYSVGIGQISSEVPQNLSASRPQDRQFILSSKKLLLSDSGFYLCAWSKDRDYGYTFGSGTRLTVV.

J is TRBJ1-2 and V is TRBV2; D unclear. V lost 3 bases and J lost 4, with 6 bases in between. Germline assignment: CDR1 SNHLY and CDR2 FYNNEI. CDR3 length: 12 residues. For the CDR3, the DNA is TGTGCCAGCAGTGAGTACAGCTATGGCTACACCTTC. This sequence encodes CASSEYSYGYTF.

The chain has TRBV5-1 and TRBJ1-1; D uncertain. Germline values: CDR1 SGHRS, CDR2 YFSETQ. The V end lost 0 bases, the J end lost 4 bases, and 16 bases lay between the germline ends. The CDR3 consists of 16 residues. CDR3 amino acids: CASSLASPGGITEAFF. Here the CDR3 DNA reads TGCGCCAGCAGCTTGGCGTCTCCGGGTGGAATCACTGAAGCTTTCTTT.

V gene TRBV24-1 combines with J gene TRBJ2-3; possibly TRBD2 for D (6 bases). V dropped 3 bases and J dropped 9 bases, with 18 bases sitting between them. Germline V gene lookup returns CDR1 KGHDR and CDR2 SFDVKD. The CDR3 runs to 15 residues. This CDR3 reads CATSDRTTQGGTQYF. CDR3 in DNA: TGTGCCACCAGTGATCGGACTACCCAGGGCGGGACGCAGTATTTT.

The V gene is TRBV7-3, the J gene TRBJ2-1; possible D gene TRBD2, 5 bases. Trimming removed 3 bases at V and 5 bases at J, with 14 bases between. Germline CDR1 and CDR2: SGHTA and FQGTGA. The CDR3 length is 15 residues. Here the CDR3 DNA reads TGTGCCAGCAGCTTCGGACTCTCCGAAGACAATGAGCAGTTCTTC. Residues: CASSFGLSEDNEQFF.

A few counts support this clone. The genes are TRBV7-2 and TRBJ2-7; the match to TRBD2 covers 10 bases. This CDR3 region has 16 residues. Looked up from germline, CDR1 is SGHTA and CDR2 is FQGNSA. V shed 5 bases, J shed 3 bases, and the junction held 10 bases outside the gene matches. CDR3 amino acids: CASSPSLAGFDYEQYF. CDR3 nucleotide sequence: TGTGCCAGCAGCCCGTCACTAGCGGGATTTGACTACGAGCAGTACTTC.

V and J are TRBV6-4 and TRBJ2-7; D is undetermined. Germline CDR1 is MRHNA and CDR2 is SNTAGT. V was cut by 7 bases and J by 6 bases, with 22 bases left in between. CDR3 length equals 15 residues. In DNA, the CDR3 is TGTGCCAGCAATCATTGTGAGGAGCGAAAGGCCGAGCAGTACTTC. Translating it yields CASNHCEERKAEQYF.

The chain is built from TRBV4-3 and TRBJ1-3; D might be TRBD1 (5 bases). Germline CDR1 is LGHNA and CDR2 is YSLEER. V dropped 0 bases and J dropped 4 bases, with 10 bases sitting between them. This CDR3 is built from 15 residues. The CDR3 bases are TGCGCCAGCAGCCAAGAAGGGGCGGCGGGAAACACCATATATTTT. This sequence encodes CASSQEGAAGNTIYF.

The gene calls are TRBV24-1 and TRBJ2-2, with D maybe TRBD1 (5 bases). Trimming pared 2 bases from V and 1 base from J, leaving 10 bases between. The CDR3 totals 16 residues. The germline CDR1 and CDR2 sequences are KGHDR and SFDVKD. The CDR3 DNA reads TGTGCCACCAGTGATTCCTCGACAGTGAACACCGGGGAGCTGTTTTTT. Protein: CATSDSSTVNTGELFF.

This clone appeared a single time. The chain couples TRBV9 to TRBJ2-7, with 10 bases aligning to TRBD2. V was pared by 0 bases and J by 3 bases, with 6 bases of the junction left unmatched. This CDR3 comprises 16 residues. Germline V CDR1 and CDR2: SGDLS, YYNGEE. The CDR3 region is CASSVGLAGDFYEQYF. CDR3 nucleotide sequence: TGTGCCAGCAGCGTAGGGCTAGCGGGAGATTTCTACGAGCAGTACTTC.

This clone was counted between two and nine times. The rearrangement uses TRBV6-2 or TRBV6-3 and TRBJ2-5, with TRBD2 matching 7 bases. Germline trimming cut 0 bases from V and 5 bases from J; bases unmatched to any gene: 6. In germline, CDR1 is MNHEY, CDR2 SVGEGT. The CDR3 totals 15 residues. CDR3 in DNA: TGTGCCAGCAGTTACTCGGCGGGAGTCATGGAGACCCAGTACTTC. It codes for CASSYSAGVMETQYF.

V and J are TRBV28 and TRBJ1-2; 8 bases fit TRBD1. V was pared by 7 bases and J by 8 bases, with 18 bases of the junction left unmatched. The CDR3 covers 16 residues. Germline V CDR1 and CDR2: MDHEN, SYDVKM. The CDR3 loop reads CASINRPGQGRSGYTF. The CDR3 nucleotides are TGTGCCAGCATAAATAGACCCGGACAGGGCCGGTCGGGCTACACCTTC.

Only a few counts were recorded for this clone. The chain carries TRBV11-2 and TRBJ2-7; a weak D match, TRBD1 (6 bases). The CDR3 loop spans 15 amino acids. V was cut by 6 bases and J by 0 bases, with 15 bases left in between. Looked up from germline, CDR1 is SGHAT and CDR2 is FQNNGV. The CDR3 nucleotides read TGTGCCAGCAGTCGACAGGATTCCAGCTCCTACGAGCAGTACTTC. Translating gives CASSRQDSSSYEQYF.

The V call is TRBV5-1, the J call TRBJ2-1; D remains unclear. CDR1 is SGHRS and CDR2 is YFSETQ in the germline V gene. CDR3 length: 13 residues. The ends were cut back, 4 bases at V and 8 bases at J, with 13 bases in the middle. The CDR3 DNA reads TGCGCCAGCAGCGTTACTGTCGAGTATGAGCAGTTCTTC. Translating gives CASSVTVEYEQFF.

This clone was seen only a few times. The chain combines TRBV6-5 with TRBJ2-7; weak D call: TRBD2 (6 bases). Trimming removed 7 bases from V and 6 bases from J, with 13 bases in between. The germline gives CDR1 MNHEY, CDR2 SVGAGI. There are 12 residues in the CDR3. The CDR3 DNA reads as TGTGCCAGCACCGGGACGGGGGTCGAGCAGTACTTC. It codes for CASTGTGVEQYF.

This clone was detected only once. This chain connects TRBV2 to TRBJ1-1, with D possibly being TRBD1 (5 bases). The V end was cut by 10 bases, the J end by 1 base, with 13 bases between. The CDR3 is made up of 13 amino acids. The germline CDR1 and CDR2 sequences are SNHLY and FYNNEI. CDR3 nucleotide sequence: TGTGCCACCTCGGACACCTCGAACACTGAAGCTTTCTTT. This codes for CATSDTSNTEAFF. The entire variable domain, with the rest obtained from reference TRBV2 and TRBJ1-1, is as follows: EPEVTQTPSHQVTQMGQEVILRCVPISNHLYFYWYRQILGQKVEFLVSFYNNEISEKSEIFDDQFSVERPDGSNFTLKIRSTKLEDSAMYFCATSDTSNTEAFFGQGTRLTVV.

V is TRBV5-1 and J is TRBJ1-2, with D uncertain. Trimming shortened V by 0 bases and J by 4 bases, and 13 bases separated the two germline ends. Germline CDR1 and CDR2: SGHRS and YFSETQ. CDR3 length: 15 residues. CDR3 sequence: CASSLDLEGVYGYTF. CDR3 bases: TGCGCCAGCAGCTTGGATTTGGAGGGTGTCTATGGCTACACCTTC.

The chain uses TRBV13 and TRBJ2-1, with 13 bases that match TRBD2. Germline V gene data show CDR1 as PRHDT and CDR2 as FYEKMQ (reference sequence). V trimming: 5 bases; J trimming: 4 bases; junction bases outside the gene matches: 8. The CDR3 length is 17 residues. CDR3: CASSPDSGLAGYNEQFF. The CDR3 DNA is TGTGCCAGCAGCCCAGACTCGGGACTAGCGGGATACAATGAGCAGTTCTTC.

The count of this clone is one. In DNA, the CDR3 is TGTGCCAGCAGCTTATTACTCAGCACAGATACGCAGTATTTT. It is translated as CASSLLLSTDTQYF. V usage is TRBV7-2 and J usage is TRBJ2-3; D is unclear. Deletions cut 2 bases from V and 0 bases from J, with 6 bases between. The CDR3 consists of 14 residues. Per the germline V gene, CDR1 is SGHTA and CDR2 is FQGNSA.

The chain couples TRBV11-3 to TRBJ1-1; D gene ambiguous. Germline V lookup: CDR1 SGHNT, CDR2 YENEEA. This CDR3 has 15 amino acids. Trimming left V 0 bases short and J 3 bases short, with 11 bases between. The CDR3 loop is CASSLEGEQDTEAFF. DNA of the CDR3: TGTGCCAGCAGCTTAGAGGGAGAACAAGACACTGAAGCTTTCTTT.

V and J are TRBV3-1 (or the pseudogene TRBV3-2) and TRBJ2-7, with D tentatively TRBD1 (6 bases). Germline CDR1 LGHDT, CDR2 YNNKEL (reference sequence). CDR3 length: 15 residues. V was cut by 5 bases and J by 2 bases, with 16 bases left in between. The CDR3 DNA sequence: TGTGCCAGCAGCAAAGTAGTTACAGGGCCCTACGAGCAGTACTTC. Translated: CASSKVVTGPYEQYF.

V is TRBV29-1 and J is TRBJ2-2; possible D gene TRBD1, 6 bases. V dropped 6 bases and J dropped 4 bases, with 21 bases sitting between them. The V gene's germline CDR1 is SQVTM and CDR2 ANQGSEA. The CDR3 sequence is 16 residues long. CDR3 sequence: CSVAWGRLTGTGELFF. In nucleotides, the CDR3 is TGCAGCGTCGCCTGGGGGCGCCTTACGGGCACCGGGGAGCTGTTTTTT.

The genes are TRBV6-5 and TRBJ2-7, with 9 bases identical to TRBD2. With 8 bases clipped from V and 0 bases from J, the junction kept 5 bases outside the gene matches. Germline CDR1 is MNHEY and CDR2 is SVGAGI. CDR3 size: 14 residues. The CDR3 loop reads CASGRTSASYEQYF. CDR3 in DNA: TGTGCCAGCGGAAGGACTAGCGCCTCCTACGAGCAGTACTTC.

This sequence joins TRBV27 and TRBJ1-5, with TRBD1 identical over 7 bases. Germline V gene lookup returns CDR1 MNHEY and CDR2 SMNVEV (reference sequence). V dropped 2 bases and J dropped 11; count of bases not matched to a gene: 6. CDR3 length: 13 residues. CDR3 region: CASSLRGPEAQHF. The DNA of the CDR3 is TGTGCCAGCAGTTTAAGGGGGCCTGAGGCCCAGCATTTT.

The chain joins TRBV9 to TRBJ2-1, with 11 bases fitting TRBD2. Trimming cost V 0 bases and J 5 bases; bases outside gene matches: 13. CDR1 is SGDLS, CDR2 YYNGEE, per germline. The CDR3 totals 19 residues. The chain's CDR3 is CASSVELGTSGQRNNEQFF. CDR3 DNA sequence: TGTGCCAGCAGCGTAGAGCTGGGGACTAGCGGACAAAGGAACAATGAGCAGTTCTTC. Full variable domain (remainder filled in from reference TRBV9 and TRBJ2-1): DSGVTQTPKHLITATGQRVTLRCSPRSGDLSVYWYQQSLDQGLQFLIQYYNGEERAKGNILERFSAQQFPDLHSELNLSSLELGDSALYFCASSVELGTSGQRNNEQFFGPGTRLTVL.